This TCR beta chain was sequenced during a study of immune heterogeneity within non-small cell lung tumors. This clonotype is deemed medium-sized. The junction does not match germline at one end; this may be a read error. TCR beta CDR3 was amplified by multiplex PCR, first round nine to ten cycles, 32 V and 13 J primers. Using its own MiXCR run on the multiplex PCR reads, TCRdb lists one record per CDR3 protein. This sample carries more than 2,000 distinct CDR3 sequences, around 25% of them seen once, and the ten largest clones take about 11%. Template input, which was bulk tumor genomic DNA, totaled around 660 ng per sample. From each primary tumor, several far-apart biopsies were obtained during surgery. Each patient presented with untreated, newly diagnosed non-small cell lung cancer and received curative surgery. Germline-derived CDR1 and CDR2 are SSHAT and FNYEAQ (reference sequence). This CDR3 comprises 15 residues.

The V call is TRBV7-7, the J call TRBJ2-5, with D possibly matching TRBD2 (6 bases). This TCR derives from a man in his forties or fifties with non-small cell lung cancer. The sample consisted of lung tumor tissue. CDR3 region: CASSLGPAGQETQYF. In DNA form, the CDR3 reads TGTGCTAGCAGCCTGGGCCCGGCGGGACAAGAGACCCAGTACTTC.